This TCR beta chain was captured in a study of T cells after yellow fever vaccination. TCRdb called the 5' RACE reads again in MiXCR, with one record for every CDR3 protein. The sample records some 670,000 distinct CDR3 sequences, roughly an eighth being singletons. Trimming cost V 0 bases and J 5 bases, with 11 bases left between them. Germline V gene sequence: CDR1 SGDLS, CDR2 YYNGEE. The CDR3 is made up of 14 amino acids. The chain links TRBV9 to TRBJ2-5, with a weak D call TRBD1 (5 bases). Material: PBMCs, obtained on the day of the yellow fever booster vaccination. This clonotype was sampled from a man aged 25-45 years who received the YFV17D yellow fever vaccine. CDR3 amino acids: CASSVGQGWETQYF. CDR3 nucleotides: TGTGCCAGCAGCGTAGGCCAGGGATGGGAGACCCAGTACTTC. The full variable domain, completed using reference TRBV9 and TRBJ2-5, is DSGVTQTPKHLITATGQRVTLRCSPRSGDLSVYWYQQSLDQGLQFLIQYYNGEERAKGNILERFSAQQFPDLHSELNLSSLELGDSALYFCASSVGQGWETQYFGPGTRLLVL.